This T cell receptor (beta chain) was sequenced in a study of blood T cell repertoires in COVID-19. The wider study: Samples taken during acute and convalescent COVID-19 were collected in the United States, Italy and Spain. PBMCs, B-cell-depleted T cells, or T cells provided the cDNA or gDNA that made up the material.

Seattle enrolled patients during active infection and tracked them longitudinally. This clone appeared a single time. As originally analysed: Reference gene primer amplification gave nucleated cell count estimates. TCRdb keeps only in-frame clones here, not all; method: immunoSEQ multiplex PCR. That table supplies the V and J calls and clone size; D and trimming were determined from the DNA. The sample carries hundreds of thousands of clones, roughly 89% recorded once. CDR1 and CDR2 (germline): MNHNS, SASEGT. CDR3 size: 15 residues. Trimming at V came to 1 base and at J to 6 bases, leaving 6 bases not matched to a gene.

The sample was peripheral blood. The V gene is TRBV6-1, the J gene TRBJ2-5; 9 nucleotides agree with TRBD1. This TCR was recovered from a man aged 18 to 29 with COVID-19, enrolled during active disease. CDR3 sequence reads: CASSEDRGRVQTQYF. CDR3 nucleotides: TGTGCCAGCAGTGAAGACAGGGGGCGCGTTCAGACCCAGTACTTC.